The clone carrying this T cell receptor (beta chain) was found many times. The time point is: longitudinal time-point 3. This sample stems from a study of neurological immune-mediated disorders. Trimming took 6 bases from V and 0 from J, leaving 12 bases between them. The CDR3 is 15 residues long. Each CDR3 protein gets one entry after TCRdb re-called the 5' RACE reads with MiXCR. The sample has about 80,000 distinct CDR3 sequences, roughly 4.3% seen once; the top ten hold 5.7%. The clonotype was recovered from a woman aged 55-70 years with multiple sclerosis. The gene calls are TRBV12-3 or TRBV12-4 and TRBJ1-3; no clear D gene. Sequenced input: PBMCs. Here the CDR3 DNA reads TGTGCCAGCAGCCGCGACGGACGCTCTGGAAACACCATATATTTT. The encoded protein is CASSRDGRSGNTIYF.